The 10 T cell receptor beta chains given below trace back to one sample, sequenced in a study of blood T cell repertoires in COVID-19. Some clones are missing from TCRdb's copy, which holds only in-frame ones; the method was immunoSEQ multiplex PCR. The sample carries some 200,000 clones, roughly 89% recorded once. Specimen: peripheral blood. Receptors originate from a man aged 18 to 30 with active or convalescent COVID-19.

The genes are TRBV29-1 and TRBJ1-3; 7 bases align to TRBD1. There are 14 residues in the CDR3. J gave up 2 bases and V 2 bases, and 3 bases lay outside the gene matches. Germline CDR1 is SQVTM and CDR2 is ANQGSEA. CDR3 DNA sequence: TGCAGCGTTGAACAGGGGGACGCTGGAAACACCATATATTTT. Protein product: CSVEQGDAGNTIYF.

The chain links TRBV28 to TRBJ1-1; D possibly corresponds to TRBD1 (6 bases). V was shortened by 5 bases and J by 5 bases, with 18 bases between the two germline ends. The germline V gene encodes CDR1 MDHEN and CDR2 SYDVKM. CDR3 size: 15 residues. The CDR3 nucleotides are TGTGCCAGCAGTCCCGGCGGGGGGCGAGGGACTGAAGCTTTCTTT. Translation gives CASSPGGGRGTEAFF.

This rearrangement joins TRBV18 to TRBJ1-6; no clear D. Trimming took 1 base from V and 6 from J, leaving 13 bases between them. Germline assignment: CDR1 KGHSH and CDR2 LQKENI. The CDR3 is 16 amino acids. The CDR3 reads CASSPRSWEFNSPLHF. DNA for the CDR3: TGTGCCAGCTCACCACGATCCTGGGAGTTTAATTCACCCCTCCACTTT.

V usage is TRBV3-1 (or the pseudogene TRBV3-2) and J usage is TRBJ1-2; perhaps TRBD1 as D (5 bases). The CDR3 is 14 amino acids. V was trimmed by 2 bases and J by 5 bases, leaving 12 bases between them. Looked up from germline, CDR1 is LGHDT and CDR2 is YNNKEL (reference sequence). The CDR3 reads CASSQLGGGYGYTF. Written as DNA, the CDR3 is TGTGCCAGCAGCCAATTGGGGGGAGGGTATGGCTACACCTTC.

The chain employs TRBV27 and TRBJ2-1, with 7 nucleotides matching TRBD2. J lost 4 bases, V lost 6 bases, and 3 bases had no gene match. From germline, CDR1 is MNHEY and CDR2 SMNVEV (reference sequence). The CDR3 length is 13 residues. In DNA, the CDR3 is TGTGCCAGCAGATCACTAGCGTACAATGAGCAGTTCTTC. This encodes CASRSLAYNEQFF.

This clone was found a few times. The chain couples TRBV30 to TRBJ1-1; 10 nucleotides agree with TRBD1. Unmatched junction bases numbered 4, after V lost 2 bases and J lost 4 bases. This CDR3 has 14 amino acids. Germline CDR1 GTSNPN, CDR2 SVGIG (reference sequence). The CDR3 DNA sequence: TGTGCCTGGAGTTCCGGGACAGGGGTCACTGAAGCTTTCTTT. Translation: CAWSSGTGVTEAFF.

V usage is TRBV18 and J usage is TRBJ2-3, with TRBD2 identical over 9 bases. V was clipped by 2 bases and J by 4 bases; unmatched bases: 7. The CDR3 is 16 amino acids. In germline, CDR1 is KGHSH, CDR2 LQKENI. The CDR3 loop reads CASSPRSSGVSDTQYF. The CDR3 DNA reads as TGTGCCAGCTCACCAAGATCTAGCGGGGTGTCAGATACGCAGTATTTT.

The V gene is TRBV5-4, the J gene TRBJ1-2; no definite D call. V was clipped by 4 bases and J by 7 bases, with 17 bases between them. The CDR3 has 14 residues. In germline, CDR1 is SGHNT, CDR2 YYREEE (reference sequence). For the CDR3, the DNA is TGTGCCAGCAGCCACCCATCAGTAGGAGTTGGCTACACCTTC. This gives the protein CASSHPSVGVGYTF.

The rearrangement joins TRBV5-1 to TRBJ2-7, with D perhaps TRBD2 (5 bases). CDR1 is SGHRS and CDR2 is YFSETQ in the germline V gene. V was pared by 5 bases and J by 5 bases, with 11 bases between. The CDR3 has 12 residues. The CDR3 DNA sequence: TGCGCCAGCAGTATAACCGGGGACGAGCAGTACTTC. Its protein is CASSITGDEQYF.

The genes are TRBV28 and TRBJ1-2; D is perhaps TRBD1 (6 bases). V was shortened by 5 bases and J by 0 bases, with 16 bases between the two germline ends. The CDR3 totals 16 residues. The germline V gene has CDR1 MDHEN and CDR2 SYDVKM. The CDR3 region is CASSPGGRKANYGYTF. Written as DNA, the CDR3 is TGTGCCAGCAGTCCCGGGGGGCGCAAGGCTAACTATGGCTACACCTTC.